This TCR beta chain was obtained from a study of blood T cell repertoires in COVID-19. Looking at the study overall: COVID-19 samples, acute and convalescent, were from the United States, Italy and Spain. PBMCs, B-cell-depleted T cells, or T cells provided the cDNA or gDNA that made up the material.

Original methodology: Quantification of nucleated cells was approximated via reference gene primer amplification. Clones were sequenced by immunoSEQ multiplex PCR, and TCRdb holds only the in-frame ones, with some missing. D and trimming come from the DNA, and the V and J calls and clone size come from that table. The sample shows about 73,000 clones, around 82% of them seen only once. In its sample, this clone was seen a few times. CDR3 length: 14 amino acids. Deletions cut 1 base from V and 7 bases from J, with 11 bases between. The germline V gene has CDR1 KGHSH and CDR2 LQKENI. The source is a man aged 50 to 60 with active COVID-19. The source material was peripheral blood. V is TRBV18 and J is TRBJ2-1; tentatively, D is TRBD2 (6 bases). This CDR3 reads CASSPLAAGNEQFF. The CDR3, as DNA: TGTGCCAGCTCACCACTGGCGGCGGGGAATGAGCAGTTCTTC. The full variable domain, with the rest looked up from reference TRBV18 and TRBJ2-1, is NAGVMQNPRHLVRRRGQEARLRCSPMKGHSHVYWYRQLPEEGLKFMVYLQKENIIDESGMPKERFSAEFPKEGPSILRIQQVVRGDSAAYFCASSPLAAGNEQFFGPGTRLTVL.